This passage covers 18 T cell receptor beta chains from one sample sequenced in a study of shared clonotypes between healthy human individuals. CD45RO-negative, CCR7-positively selected cells formed the naive CD8 fraction, excluding terminally differentiated effector memory CD45RA+ cells. The assay was immunoSEQ multiplex PCR, and TCRdb's table has in-frame clones only and misses some. The sample lists millions of clones, over 85% occurring once. Specimen: naive CD8+ T cells sorted from blood. These receptors originate from a man younger than 35 in good health.

The chain employs TRBV29-1 and TRBJ2-4; D might be TRBD1 or TRBD2, each matching 5 bases. This CDR3 is 12 amino acids long. Germline values: CDR1 SQVTM, CDR2 ANQGSEA. V lost 6 bases, J lost 5 bases, and 11 bases lay in between. The CDR3 coding sequence is TGCAGCGTGAGGGGATTGCAAAACATTCAGTACTTC. Encoded protein: CSVRGLQNIQYF.

The chain joins TRBV19 to TRBJ1-1; D gene unclear. The CDR3 consists of 13 residues. The germline gives CDR1 LNHDA, CDR2 SQIVND (reference sequence). V lost 5 bases, J lost 0 bases, and 7 bases lay in between. The DNA of the CDR3 is TGTGCCAGTAGTTCAGTCATGAACACTGAAGCTTTCTTT. Protein product: CASSSVMNTEAFF.

The rearrangement uses TRBV5-1 and TRBJ1-2; 8 nucleotides line up with TRBD1. J gave up 4 bases and V 0 bases, and 14 bases lay outside the gene matches. CDR3 length equals 18 residues. Germline CDR1 SGHRS, CDR2 YFSETQ. The DNA of the CDR3 is TGCGCCAGCAGCTTGGCCGCCCTTGACAGGGGTCTTTCCTATGGCTACACCTTC. Its translation: CASSLAALDRGLSYGYTF.

This clone was seen a few times. The chain recombines TRBV11-2 with TRBJ1-2; possible D gene TRBD1, 5 bases. The V gene's germline CDR1 is SGHAT and CDR2 FQNNGV. The CDR3 covers 16 residues. Trimming cost V 5 bases and J 4 bases, with 20 bases left between them. CDR3 in amino acids: CASSPDGQGPLYGYTF. As DNA, the CDR3 is TGTGCCAGCAGCCCAGATGGTCAGGGCCCGCTCTATGGCTACACCTTC.

V is TRBV7-2 and J is TRBJ1-2, with 8 bases matching TRBD1. CDR3 length: 16 residues. CDR1 is SGHTA, CDR2 FQGNSA, per germline. V trimming: 3 bases; J trimming: 6 bases; junction bases outside the gene matches: 12. Here the CDR3 DNA reads TGTGCCAGCAGCTTCTCCCCCGCAGGGGGCGCCCATGGCTACACCTTC. Translating it yields CASSFSPAGGAHGYTF.

This chain links TRBV10-3 with TRBJ1-1; maybe TRBD1 (6 bases). The CDR3 covers 16 residues. Germline assignment: CDR1 ENHRY and CDR2 SYGVKD. Trimming cost V 0 bases and J 1 base, with 12 bases left between them. CDR3 sequence reads: CAISESQGQTNTEAFF. The CDR3 DNA follows: TGTGCCATCAGTGAGTCCCAGGGGCAGACGAACACTGAAGCTTTCTTT.

This chain joins TRBV7-9 and TRBJ2-5; tentative D call: TRBD2 (6 bases). The CDR3 is made up of 14 amino acids. Looked up from germline, CDR1 is SEHNR and CDR2 is FQNEAQ (reference sequence). V was shortened by 3 bases and J by 5 bases, with 13 bases between the two germline ends. The CDR3 coding sequence is TGTGCCAGCAGCTTCTTACTAGGAGGGGAGACCCAGTACTTC. Its translation: CASSFLLGGETQYF.

This chain joins TRBV5-1 and TRBJ2-7, with 13 bases matching TRBD2. J was trimmed by 3 bases and V by 0 bases; bases with no gene match: 9. The CDR3 is 18 residues long. The V gene's germline CDR1 is SGHRS and CDR2 YFSETQ. The CDR3 nucleotides are TGCGCCAGCAGCTTGGCCCCGGGACTAGCGGGGATTTTCTACGAGCAGTACTTC. Protein product: CASSLAPGLAGIFYEQYF. The entire variable domain, with the rest obtained from reference TRBV5-1 and TRBJ2-7, is as follows: KAGVTQTPRYLIKTRGQQVTLSCSPISGHRSVSWYQQTPGQGLQFLFEYFSETQRNKGNFPGRFSGRQFSNSRSEMNVSTLELGDSALYLCASSLAPGLAGIFYEQYFGPGTRLTVT.

The CDR3 DNA sequence: TGTGCCAGCAGTTACTCGACGGTAGGAAGGGATGAGCAGTTCTTC. This encodes CASSYSTVGRDEQFF. The chain employs TRBV6-5 and TRBJ2-1, with no clear D. Trimming cost V 0 bases and J 8 bases, with 14 bases left between them. This CDR3 has 15 amino acids. CDR1 and CDR2 from the germline V gene are MNHEY and SVGAGI.

V usage is TRBV9 and J usage is TRBJ2-7, with TRBD2 matching 11 bases. This CDR3 is 14 amino acids long. After removal of 4 bases from V and 5 bases from J, the junction contained 5 bases not matched to a gene. The germline V gene encodes CDR1 SGDLS and CDR2 YYNGEE. CDR3 sequence (DNA): TGTGCCAGCAGCCCTAGCGGGAGGAGCGACGAGCAGTACTTC. Protein: CASSPSGRSDEQYF.

This clone was recorded once. This chain uses TRBV27 with TRBJ2-5; D unclear. V gave up 6 bases and J gave up 4 bases, with 15 bases separating them. CDR1 MNHEY and CDR2 SMNVEV come from the germline V gene (reference sequence). The CDR3 contains 14 residues. CDR3 nucleotides: TGTGCCAGCAGATCCACAACTTCGGGAGAGACCCAGTACTTC. Encoded protein: CASRSTTSGETQYF.

A remark on this clone: This same CDR3 is encoded by further DNA sequences in the sample. The chain carries TRBV27 and TRBJ2-1; D perhaps matches TRBD2 (5 bases). V shed 5 bases and J shed 3 bases, with 11 bases lying between them. The CDR3 covers 14 residues. Germline CDR1 MNHEY, CDR2 SMNVEV (reference sequence). The CDR3 region is CASSLATSYNEQFF. The CDR3 bases are TGTGCCAGCAGTCTAGCCACGAGCTACAATGAGCAGTTCTTC.

This clone has more than one count but fewer than ten. V gene TRBV19 combines with J gene TRBJ1-5; unclear D gene. V lost 6 bases and J lost 0, with 12 bases in between. The CDR3 is made up of 15 amino acids. The germline V gene has CDR1 LNHDA and CDR2 SQIVND (reference sequence). Written as DNA, the CDR3 is TGTGCCAGTAGAGAATTAGTCTATAGCAATCAGCCCCAGCATTTT. It is translated as CASRELVYSNQPQHF.

The chain uses TRBV28 and TRBJ1-5; D is uncertain. V lost 2 bases and J lost 6, with 14 bases in between. Germline V CDR1 and CDR2: MDHEN, SYDVKM. The CDR3 is 15 residues long. Here the CDR3 reads CASSLRVWEPQPQHF. In nucleotides, the CDR3 is TGTGCCAGCAGTTTAAGGGTCTGGGAACCTCAGCCCCAGCATTTT.

The chain is built from TRBV6-6 and TRBJ2-2; 8 bases map to TRBD2. With 2 bases clipped from V and 5 bases from J, the junction kept 7 bases outside the gene matches. In germline, CDR1 is MNHNY, CDR2 SVGAGI (reference sequence). This CDR3 is 16 amino acids long. CDR3 bases: TGTGCCAGCAGTTACACCGCGGGAGGTGGGACCGGGGAGCTGTTTTTT. It codes for CASSYTAGGGTGELFF.

V and J are TRBV7-9 and TRBJ2-5, with 11 bases lining up with TRBD2. CDR3 length: 15 residues. Per the germline V gene, CDR1 is SEHNR and CDR2 is FQNEAQ (reference sequence). Trimming at V came to 4 bases and at J to 2 bases, leaving 3 bases not matched to a gene. CDR3 sequence: CASSSRLAGQETQYF. CDR3 bases: TGTGCCAGCAGCTCCAGACTAGCGGGGCAAGAGACCCAGTACTTC.

The chain uses TRBV6-5 and TRBJ2-5; D call uncertain. V gave up 0 bases and J gave up 4 bases, with 12 bases separating them. The CDR3 is 15 amino acids. Germline lookup yields CDR1 MNHEY and CDR2 SVGAGI. The CDR3 DNA reads TGTGCCAGCAGTTACTCGAGACTTGGTGGAGAGACCCAGTACTTC. Translation: CASSYSRLGGETQYF.

The chain is built from TRBV7-9 and TRBJ2-5, with 8 nucleotides matching TRBD2. This CDR3 contains 14 residues. With V trimmed by 5 bases and J by 4 bases, 6 bases remained unmatched. Germline values: CDR1 SEHNR, CDR2 FQNEAQ (reference sequence). The CDR3, as DNA: TGTGCCAGCAGCGTGAGCGGGAGTTTAGAGACCCAGTACTTC. Residues: CASSVSGSLETQYF.